The clone carrying this T cell receptor beta chain has a single count. This entry belongs to a study of technical replicates of blood from a few donors. The CDR3 is 17 amino acids. Germline V gene lookup returns CDR1 MDHEN and CDR2 SYDVKM. The V and J ends lost 6 bases and 0 bases, in that order; junction bases with no gene match: 8. Some clones are missing from TCRdb's copy, which holds only in-frame ones; the method was immunoSEQ multiplex PCR. Of roughly 60,000 clones listed, roughly 95% are singletons. The V gene is TRBV28, the J gene TRBJ2-6, with 7 bases fitting TRBD2. The sample was PBMCs. This TCR derives from a human donor in good health. Some clones in this sample may be carry-over from other donors' samples. The CDR3 sequence is CASSGRGGSSGANVLTF. The CDR3 DNA follows: TGTGCCAGCAGCGGGCGGGGAGGGAGCTCTGGGGCCAACGTCCTGACTTTC.